This TCR beta chain was documented in a study of OX40 agonist ivuxolimab in advanced cancers. Whole-study context: Partial responses were observed in three patients, of whom one had hepatocellular carcinoma and two had cutaneous melanoma.

Repertoires were generated with immunoSEQ multiplex PCR, while TCRdb's copy carries only in-frame clones and drops some. The data hold about 69,000 clones, with nearly 90% observed a single time. CDR1 SEHNR and CDR2 FQNEAQ come from the germline V gene (reference sequence). CDR3 length: 12 amino acids. With 3 bases removed from V and 13 bases from J, the gap between germline ends came to 15 bases. General study findings and limits: The authors did not determine the antigen specificity of the expanded peripheral T cells.

To note about this clone: Its specificity is unknown.

This TCR was sampled from an adult with an advanced solid tumor such as melanoma, head and neck, liver or kidney cancer. The V gene is TRBV7-9, the J gene TRBJ2-5; D is undetermined. The sample here was CD4+ or CD8+ T cells sorted from blood, taken in a trial of the OX40 agonist ivuxolimab. CDR3 DNA sequence: TGTGCCAGCAGCTTCATTAGTGGAAACCCGTACTTC. It encodes CASSFISGNPYF.